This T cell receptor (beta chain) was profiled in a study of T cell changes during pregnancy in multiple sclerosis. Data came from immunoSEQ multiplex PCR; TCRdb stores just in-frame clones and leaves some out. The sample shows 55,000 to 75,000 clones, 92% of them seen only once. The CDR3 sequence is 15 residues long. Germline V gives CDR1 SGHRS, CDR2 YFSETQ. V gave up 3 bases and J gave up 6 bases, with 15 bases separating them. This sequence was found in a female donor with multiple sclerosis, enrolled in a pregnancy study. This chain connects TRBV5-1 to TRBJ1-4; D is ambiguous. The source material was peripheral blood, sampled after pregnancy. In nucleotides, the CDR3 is TGCGCCAGCAGCTGGGTCGGCCGGCTAGATGAAAAACTGTTTTTT. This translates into CASSWVGRLDEKLFF.